The clone carrying this T cell receptor (beta chain) was detected once. Its antigen is unknown. The data were taken from a study of T cell responses to AZD1222 COVID-19 vaccine. Sequencing was performed with immunoSEQ multiplex PCR; in TCRdb, only in-frame clones are kept and a portion is missing. The table has around 83,000 clones, around 88% seen once; the top ten hold 7.5% to 9%. Overall study results and limits: Spike-spanning, vaccine-associated CD4 TCRs were dominant at 160-218 and 743-854. An increase in Spike-specific TCR breadth and depth was observed after two AZD1222 doses.

The V gene's germline CDR1 is GTSNPN and CDR2 SVGIG (reference sequence). Trimming shortened V by 5 bases and J by 5 bases, and 9 bases separated the two germline ends. The CDR3 has 11 amino acids. The material sequenced was peripheral blood, taken on day 0 of AZD1222 vaccination. This receptor was identified in an adult in good health. The gene calls are TRBV30 and TRBJ1-2, with TRBD1 as a possible D gene (5 bases). The CDR3, as DNA: TGTGCCTGGGGGCCAGGGTATGGCTACACCTTC. This translates into CAWGPGYGYTF.